The clone carrying this T cell receptor beta chain was seen a single time. In this CDR3 the conserved last residue, phenylalanine or tryptophan, is missing, so a read error is likely. The sample comes from a study of tumor-infiltrating lymphocytes in primary liver carcinoma. Total RNA amounting to 500 ng was the source from which TCR beta cDNA was made with a constant-region primer. Three nested multiplex PCR rounds, a slightly modified ARM-PCR method, built the TCR beta libraries. The two initial PCR rounds, approximately 10 cycles each, used TRBV1-TRBV30 forward and C-beta reverse primers. Each CDR3 protein is one row after TCRdb ran MiXCR on the multiplex PCR reads. The sample has about 22,000 distinct CDR3 sequences; 70% to 90% are singletons. From germline, CDR1 is SEHNR and CDR2 FQNEAQ (reference sequence). The J segment lost 4 bases and the V segment lost 6 bases, leaving 12 bases of the junction unmatched. This CDR3 is 15 amino acids long.

Unsorted bulk tissue (roughly 17-32 mg) underwent RNA and DNA co-extraction. The clonotype originates from a woman aged 30 to 39 with primary liver carcinoma and hepatitis B virus infection. What was sequenced was liver tumor tissue from sampling region 2. Described subset: tumor region T2, inferior pole. The chain recombines TRBV7-9 with TRBJ2-7; 7 nucleotides match TRBD2. The CDR3 loop is CASSWGLTAPYEQYS. CDR3 nucleotides: TGTGCCAGCAGTTGGGGACTAACCGCACCTTACGAGCAGTACTCC.